Reported below is one T cell receptor (beta chain). Some clones are missing from TCRdb's copy, which holds only in-frame ones; the method was immunoSEQ multiplex PCR. The repertoire has over 55,000 clones, roughly 95% of them found once; the top ten carry 2.5% to 3.5%. The data belong to a study of technical replicates of blood from four donors. Unmatched junction bases numbered 9, after V lost 6 bases and J lost 6 bases. The CDR3 contains 14 residues. The germline gives CDR1 MDHEN, CDR2 SYDVKM. The TCR sequence derives from a human donor in good health. Some clones in this sample may be carry-over from other donors' samples. Input material: PBMCs. This rearrangement joins TRBV28 to TRBJ2-7, with TRBD1 matching over 9 bases. Written as DNA, the CDR3 is TGTGCCAGCAGCTACCGGGACAGGGCTCTCGAGCAGTACTTC. This encodes CASSYRDRALEQYF. The full variable domain, with the rest looked up from reference TRBV28 and TRBJ2-7, is DVKVTQSSRYLVKRTGEKVFLECVQDMDHENMFWYRQDPGLGLRLIYFSYDVKMKEKGDIPEGYSVSREKKERFSLILESASTNQTSMYLCASSYRDRALEQYFGPGTRLTVT.